This is a list of T cell receptor beta chains from one sample in a study of technical replicates of blood from a few donors. The protocol was immunoSEQ multiplex PCR, while the TCRdb copy is restricted to in-frame clones and leaves out a portion. The sample has under 90,000 clones; approximately 96% are singletons. Sequencing was done on a sample of T cells isolated from PBMCs. These receptors came from a human donor in good health. CDR3s include the opening cysteine and the closing phenylalanine or tryptophan. The D gene is left open where the match is weak. Not all rows give a size; the values are once, few, many and, for expanded clones, a class.

clone_size: .; d_call: TRBD2; v_call: TRBV5-1; j_call: TRBJ2-5; cdr3_aa: CASSSGLAGLQETQYF; cdr3_nt: TGCGCCAGCAGTTCCGGACTAGCGGGACTCCAAGAGACCCAGTACTTC
clone_size: .; d_call: .; v_call: TRBV7-2; j_call: TRBJ2-7; cdr3_aa: CAKGQLYEQYF; cdr3_nt: TGTGCCAAGGGGCAGCTCTACGAGCAGTACTTC
clone_size: .; d_call: TRBD1; v_call: TRBV27; j_call: TRBJ1-3; cdr3_aa: CASSVSGGGLGTIYF; cdr3_nt: TGTGCCAGCAGCGTATCAGGGGGAGGACTGGGCACCATATATTTT
clone_size: .; d_call: TRBD2; v_call: TRBV10-1; j_call: TRBJ2-1; cdr3_aa: CASSEVSSGMYNEQFF; cdr3_nt: TGCGCCAGCAGTGAGGTCTCTAGCGGGATGTACAATGAGCAGTTCTTC
clone_size: .; d_call: TRBD1; v_call: TRBV18; j_call: TRBJ2-7; cdr3_aa: CASSPLLGQRFLYEQYF; cdr3_nt: TGTGCCAGCTCACCACTCCTGGGACAGAGATTTCTTTACGAGCAGTACTTC
clone_size: .; d_call: .; v_call: TRBV28; j_call: TRBJ1-1; cdr3_aa: CASSLTKGRQVKRNTEAFF; cdr3_nt: TGTGCCAGCAGTTTAACTAAGGGGAGACAGGTGAAAAGGAACACTGAAGCTTTCTTT
clone_size: .; d_call: .; v_call: TRBV11-2; j_call: TRBJ2-7; cdr3_aa: CASSRPGTPPYEQYF; cdr3_nt: TGTGCCAGCAGCCGGCCGGGGACACCTCCCTACGAGCAGTACTTC
clone_size: .; d_call: .; v_call: TRBV7-9; j_call: TRBJ1-5; cdr3_aa: CASSLGSQPQHF; cdr3_nt: TGTGCCAGCAGCTTGGGGAGTCAGCCCCAGCATTTT
clone_size: .; d_call: TRBD1; v_call: TRBV7-3; j_call: TRBJ1-1; cdr3_aa: CASSSGQDTEAFF; cdr3_nt: TGTGCCAGCAGCTCCGGACAGGACACTGAAGCTTTCTTT
clone_size: .; d_call: .; v_call: TRBV6-5; j_call: TRBJ1-5; cdr3_aa: CASGSGPSRESIQHF; cdr3_nt: TGTGCCAGCGGATCCGGGCCGAGCCGGGAATCTATCCAGCATTTT
clone_size: .; d_call: .; v_call: TRBV6-1; j_call: TRBJ1-6; cdr3_aa: CASSNQGWSPLHF; cdr3_nt: TGTGCCAGCAGTAACCAGGGGTGGTCACCCCTCCACTTT
clone_size: .; d_call: .; v_call: TRBV19; j_call: TRBJ2-1; cdr3_aa: CASSTPGSINSYNEQFF; cdr3_nt: TGTGCCAGTAGTACCCCGGGTAGCATTAACTCCTACAATGAGCAGTTCTTC
clone_size: .; d_call: .; v_call: TRBV28; j_call: TRBJ2-1; cdr3_aa: CASSWTYTFQHNEQFF; cdr3_nt: TGTGCCAGCAGTTGGACATATACCTTTCAACACAATGAGCAGTTCTTC
clone_size: .; d_call: .; v_call: TRBV10-2; j_call: TRBJ2-1; cdr3_aa: CASSDSRGLYNEQFF; cdr3_nt: TGCGCCAGCAGTGATTCTAGGGGTCTCTACAATGAGCAGTTCTTC
clone_size: .; d_call: .; v_call: TRBV2; j_call: TRBJ1-3; cdr3_aa: CATTGGLGNTIYF; cdr3_nt: TGTGCCACCACAGGAGGGCTTGGAAACACCATATATTTT
clone_size: few; d_call: TRBD2; v_call: TRBV2; j_call: TRBJ2-1; cdr3_aa: CASSGGGEYNEQFF; cdr3_nt: TGTGCCAGCAGTGGGGGAGGGGAGTACAATGAGCAGTTCTTC
clone_size: .; d_call: .; v_call: TRBV6-5; j_call: TRBJ1-5; cdr3_aa: CASRAGGNQPQHF; cdr3_nt: TGTGCCAGCAGGGCGGGAGGGAATCAGCCCCAGCATTTT
clone_size: .; d_call: TRBD1; v_call: TRBV7-9; j_call: TRBJ2-5; cdr3_aa: CASSPRGDRQETQYF; cdr3_nt: TGTGCCAGCAGCCCTCGAGGGGACAGACAAGAGACCCAGTACTTC
clone_size: .; d_call: .; v_call: TRBV10-2; j_call: TRBJ1-1; cdr3_aa: CASSALPIFTEAFF; cdr3_nt: TGCGCCAGCAGTGCACTTCCAATTTTCACTGAAGCTTTCTTT
clone_size: .; d_call: TRBD1; v_call: TRBV6-5; j_call: TRBJ1-2; cdr3_aa: CAVTGVWPYGYTF; cdr3_nt: TGTGCCGTAACAGGGGTCTGGCCCTATGGCTACACCTTC
clone_size: .; d_call: TRBD2; v_call: TRBV7-8; j_call: TRBJ2-7; cdr3_aa: CASSTLAGPTYEQYF; cdr3_nt: TGTGCCAGCAGCACCCTAGCGGGACCCACCTACGAGCAGTACTTC
clone_size: .; d_call: .; v_call: TRBV7-8; j_call: TRBJ1-4; cdr3_aa: CASSLVDRREKLFF; cdr3_nt: TGTGCCAGCAGCTTAGTAGACAGACGGGAAAAACTGTTTTTT
clone_size: once; d_call: .; v_call: TRBV14; j_call: TRBJ1-4; cdr3_aa: CASSQFERVGKLFF; cdr3_nt: TGTGCCAGCAGCCAATTTGAGAGGGTCGGAAAACTGTTTTTT
clone_size: .; d_call: TRBD2; v_call: TRBV28; j_call: TRBJ2-5; cdr3_aa: CASSLRRGGETQYF; cdr3_nt: TGTGCCAGCAGTTTGAGGCGGGGGGGAGAGACCCAGTACTTC
clone_size: .; d_call: .; v_call: TRBV28; j_call: TRBJ2-7; cdr3_aa: CASSSGSLAYEQYF; cdr3_nt: TGTGCCAGCAGTTCGGGGTCTTTAGCCTACGAGCAGTACTTC
clone_size: .; d_call: TRBD1; v_call: TRBV9; j_call: TRBJ2-7; cdr3_aa: CASSIGPGTELIEQYF; cdr3_nt: TGTGCCAGCAGCATCGGTCCCGGGACAGAGCTCATCGAGCAGTACTTC
clone_size: .; d_call: .; v_call: TRBV18; j_call: TRBJ1-1; cdr3_aa: CASSPREGNTEAFF; cdr3_nt: TGTGCCAGCTCCCCCAGAGAGGGGAACACTGAAGCTTTCTTT
clone_size: .; d_call: TRBD1; v_call: TRBV4-1; j_call: TRBJ2-7; cdr3_aa: CASSEGPGGFSYEQYF; cdr3_nt: TGCGCCAGCAGCGAGGGTCCAGGGGGCTTCTCCTACGAGCAGTACTTC
clone_size: .; d_call: .; v_call: TRBV30; j_call: TRBJ1-1; cdr3_aa: CACVRTEAFF; cdr3_nt: TGTGCCTGTGTTCGCACTGAAGCTTTCTTT
clone_size: .; d_call: TRBD2; v_call: TRBV20-1; j_call: TRBJ2-1; cdr3_aa: CSAREVEQFF; cdr3_nt: TGCAGTGCTCGGGAGGTTGAGCAGTTCTTC
clone_size: .; d_call: .; v_call: TRBV28; j_call: TRBJ2-7; cdr3_aa: CASTLPGENEQYF; cdr3_nt: TGTGCCAGCACCTTACCAGGGGAAAACGAGCAGTACTTC
clone_size: .; d_call: .; v_call: TRBV14; j_call: TRBJ2-2; cdr3_aa: CASSYLYANTGELFF; cdr3_nt: TGTGCCAGCAGCTACTTATACGCGAACACCGGGGAGCTGTTTTTT
clone_size: .; d_call: .; v_call: TRBV11-2; j_call: TRBJ2-6; cdr3_aa: CASTTSGANVLTF; cdr3_nt: TGTGCCAGCACCACTTCTGGGGCCAACGTCCTGACTTTC
clone_size: .; d_call: .; v_call: TRBV4-1; j_call: TRBJ1-2; cdr3_aa: CASSQVLDTYYGYTF; cdr3_nt: TGCGCCAGCAGCCAAGTATTAGATACCTACTATGGCTACACCTTC
clone_size: .; d_call: TRBD1; v_call: TRBV5-1; j_call: TRBJ2-7; cdr3_aa: CASSLGDRAYEQYF; cdr3_nt: TGCGCCAGCAGCTTGGGGGACAGGGCTTACGAGCAGTACTTC
clone_size: .; d_call: TRBD2; v_call: TRBV5-1; j_call: TRBJ2-3; cdr3_aa: CASSGSLAGGTDTQYF; cdr3_nt: TGCGCCAGCAGCGGGAGCCTAGCGGGAGGCACAGATACGCAGTATTTT
clone_size: .; d_call: TRBD1; v_call: TRBV7-9; j_call: TRBJ1-2; cdr3_aa: CASSSGQVYGYTF; cdr3_nt: TGTGCCAGCAGCTCTGGACAGGTCTATGGCTACACCTTC
clone_size: .; d_call: TRBD2; v_call: TRBV4-1; j_call: TRBJ2-2; cdr3_aa: CASSYFLAGENRELFF; cdr3_nt: TGCGCCAGCAGTTATTTCCTAGCGGGAGAGAACCGGGAGCTGTTTTTT